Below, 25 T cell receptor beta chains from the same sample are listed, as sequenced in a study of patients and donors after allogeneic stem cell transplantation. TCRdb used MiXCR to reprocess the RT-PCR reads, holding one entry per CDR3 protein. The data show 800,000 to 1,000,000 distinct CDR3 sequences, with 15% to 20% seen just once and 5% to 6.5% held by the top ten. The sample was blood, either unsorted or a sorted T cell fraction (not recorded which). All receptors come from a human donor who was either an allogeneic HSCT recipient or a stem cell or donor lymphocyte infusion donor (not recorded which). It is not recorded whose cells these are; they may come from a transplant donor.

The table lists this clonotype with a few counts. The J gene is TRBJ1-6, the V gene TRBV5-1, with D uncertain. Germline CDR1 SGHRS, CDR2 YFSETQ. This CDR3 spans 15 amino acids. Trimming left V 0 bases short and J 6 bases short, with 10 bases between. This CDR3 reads CASSLEAGVNSPLHF. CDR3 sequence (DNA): TGCGCCAGCAGCTTGGAGGCAGGCGTTAATTCACCCCTCCACTTT.

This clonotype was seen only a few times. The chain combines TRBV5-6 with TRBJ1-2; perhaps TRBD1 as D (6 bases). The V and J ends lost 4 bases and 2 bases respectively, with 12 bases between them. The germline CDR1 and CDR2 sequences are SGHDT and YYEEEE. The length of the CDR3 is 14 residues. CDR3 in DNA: TGTGCCAGCAGCGGTGACAGGCCGAACTATGGCTACACCTTC. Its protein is CASSGDRPNYGYTF.

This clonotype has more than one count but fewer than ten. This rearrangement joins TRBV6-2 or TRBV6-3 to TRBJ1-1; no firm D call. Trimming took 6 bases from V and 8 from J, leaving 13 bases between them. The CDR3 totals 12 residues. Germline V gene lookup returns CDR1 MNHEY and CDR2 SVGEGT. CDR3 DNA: TGTGCCAGCAGGATACAAGGAGAAGAAGCTTTCTTT. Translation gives CASRIQGEEAFF.

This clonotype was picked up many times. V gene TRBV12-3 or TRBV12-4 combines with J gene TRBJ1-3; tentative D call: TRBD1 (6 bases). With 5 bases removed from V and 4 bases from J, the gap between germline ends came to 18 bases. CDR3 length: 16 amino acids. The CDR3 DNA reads TGTGCCAGCAGTGACCTTTGGGGGGCGCCGGGAAACACCATATATTTT. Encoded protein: CASSDLWGAPGNTIYF.

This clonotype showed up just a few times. The CDR3: CASTPSGGLNTEAFF. The CDR3 region has the DNA TGCGCCAGCACCCCCTCGGGGGGCTTGAACACTGAAGCTTTCTTT. The genes are TRBV5-1 and TRBJ1-1; TRBD1 is a possible D gene (6 bases). The CDR3 spans 15 residues. CDR1 is SGHRS and CDR2 is YFSETQ in the germline V gene. The ends were cut back, 6 bases at V and 0 bases at J, with 15 bases in the middle.

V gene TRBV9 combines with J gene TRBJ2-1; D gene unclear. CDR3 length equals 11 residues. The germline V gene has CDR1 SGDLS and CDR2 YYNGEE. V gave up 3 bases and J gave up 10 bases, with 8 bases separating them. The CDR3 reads CASSAGHEQFF. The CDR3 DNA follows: TGTGCCAGCAGCGCGGGTCACGAGCAGTTCTTC.

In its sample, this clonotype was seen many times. The CDR3 loop reads CASSRSRASDTQYF. CDR3 nucleotides: TGTGCCAGCAGCCGATCCCGGGCCTCAGATACGCAGTATTTT. The rearrangement uses TRBV12-3 or TRBV12-4 and TRBJ2-3; no clear D. This CDR3 has 14 amino acids. V lost 6 bases and J 4 bases, leaving 14 bases between the germline ends.

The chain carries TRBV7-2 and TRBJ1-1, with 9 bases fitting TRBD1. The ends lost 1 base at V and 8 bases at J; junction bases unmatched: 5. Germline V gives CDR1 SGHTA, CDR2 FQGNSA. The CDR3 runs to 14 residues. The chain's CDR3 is CASSLDRGPYEAFF. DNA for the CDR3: TGTGCCAGCAGCTTAGACAGGGGGCCGTACGAAGCTTTCTTT.

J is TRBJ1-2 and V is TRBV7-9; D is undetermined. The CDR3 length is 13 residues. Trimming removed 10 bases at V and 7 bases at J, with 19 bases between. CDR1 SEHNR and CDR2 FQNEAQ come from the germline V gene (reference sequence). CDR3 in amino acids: CATRGRAGSGYTF. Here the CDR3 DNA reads TGTGCCACCCGAGGGAGGGCGGGTTCTGGCTACACCTTC.

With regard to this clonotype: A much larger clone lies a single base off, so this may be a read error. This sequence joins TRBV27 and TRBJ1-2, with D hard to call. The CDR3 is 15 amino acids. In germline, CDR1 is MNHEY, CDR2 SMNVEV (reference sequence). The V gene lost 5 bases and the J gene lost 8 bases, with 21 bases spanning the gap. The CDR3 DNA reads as TGTGCCAGCAGTATCCTTGGGTTGACGCATAAAGGCTACACCTTC. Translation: CASSILGLTHKGYTF.

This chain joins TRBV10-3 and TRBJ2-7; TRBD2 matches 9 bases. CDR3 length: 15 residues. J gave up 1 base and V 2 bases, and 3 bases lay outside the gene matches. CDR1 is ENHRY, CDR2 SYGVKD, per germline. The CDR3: CAISELSGGSYEQYF. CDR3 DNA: TGTGCCATCAGTGAGCTCAGCGGGGGGTCCTACGAGCAGTACTTC.

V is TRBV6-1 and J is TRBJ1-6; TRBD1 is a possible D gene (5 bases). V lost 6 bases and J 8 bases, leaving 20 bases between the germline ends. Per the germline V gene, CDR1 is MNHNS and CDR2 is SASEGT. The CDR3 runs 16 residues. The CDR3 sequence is CASSRPGVEGYSPLHF. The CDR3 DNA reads TGTGCCAGCAGCCGTCCGGGGGTCGAGGGGTATTCACCCCTCCACTTT.

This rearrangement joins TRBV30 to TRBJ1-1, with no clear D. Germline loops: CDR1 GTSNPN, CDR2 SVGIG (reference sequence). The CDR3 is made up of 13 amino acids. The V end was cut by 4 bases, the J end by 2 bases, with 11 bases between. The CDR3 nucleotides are TGTGCCTGGAATGCCGGAGCTAACACTGAAGCTTTCTTT. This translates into CAWNAGANTEAFF.

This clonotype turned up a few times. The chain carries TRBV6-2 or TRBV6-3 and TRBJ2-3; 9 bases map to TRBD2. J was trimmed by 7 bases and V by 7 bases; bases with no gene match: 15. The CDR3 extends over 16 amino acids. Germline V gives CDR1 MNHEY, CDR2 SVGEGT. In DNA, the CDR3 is TGTGCCAGCACCCCCGCGGGGCGGGGGGGAACCAATACGCAGTATTTT. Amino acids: CASTPAGRGGTNTQYF.

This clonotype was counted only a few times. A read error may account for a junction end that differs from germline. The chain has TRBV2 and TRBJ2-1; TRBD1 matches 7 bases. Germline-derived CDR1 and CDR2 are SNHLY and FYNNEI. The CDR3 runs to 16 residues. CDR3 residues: CASDLGQRSSYDEQFF. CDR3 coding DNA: TGTGCCAGCGATTTGGGACAGCGAAGCTCCTACGATGAGCAGTTCTTC. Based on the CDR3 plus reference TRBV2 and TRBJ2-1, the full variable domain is EPEVTQTPSHQVTQMGQEVILRCVPISNHLYFYWYRQILGQKVEFLVSFYNNEISEKSEIFDDQFSVERPDGSNFTLKIRSTKLEDSAMYFCASDLGQRSSYDEQFFGPGTRLTVL.

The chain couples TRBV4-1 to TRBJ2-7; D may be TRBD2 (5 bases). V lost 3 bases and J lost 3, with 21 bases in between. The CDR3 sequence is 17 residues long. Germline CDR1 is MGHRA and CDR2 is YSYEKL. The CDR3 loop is CASSHDPGSGKLYEQYF. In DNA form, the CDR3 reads TGCGCCAGCAGCCACGACCCTGGAAGCGGTAAACTCTACGAGCAGTACTTC.

In DNA, the CDR3 is TGTGCCACCAGCCTGAACAATGAGCAGTTCTTC. It translates to CATSLNNEQFF. The chain joins TRBV15 to TRBJ2-1; D unclear. This CDR3 spans 11 amino acids. The V gene lost 5 bases and the J gene lost 5 bases, with 4 bases spanning the gap. Germline V gene sequence: CDR1 LNHNV, CDR2 YYDKDF (reference sequence).

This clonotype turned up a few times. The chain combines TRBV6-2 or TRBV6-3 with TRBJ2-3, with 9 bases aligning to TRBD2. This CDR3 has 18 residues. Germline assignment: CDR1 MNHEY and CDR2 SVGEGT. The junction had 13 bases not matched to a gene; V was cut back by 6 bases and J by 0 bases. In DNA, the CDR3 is TGTGCCAGCAGCCCCCCGGATAGCGGGGGCCCTAGCACAGATACGCAGTATTTT. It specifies CASSPPDSGGPSTDTQYF.

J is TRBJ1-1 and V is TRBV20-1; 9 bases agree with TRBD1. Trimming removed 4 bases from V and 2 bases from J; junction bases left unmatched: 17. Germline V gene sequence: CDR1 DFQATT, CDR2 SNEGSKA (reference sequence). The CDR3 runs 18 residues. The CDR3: CSAINPGQGTLHNTEAFF. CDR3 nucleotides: TGCAGTGCTATTAACCCGGGACAGGGAACTCTTCACAACACTGAAGCTTTCTTT.

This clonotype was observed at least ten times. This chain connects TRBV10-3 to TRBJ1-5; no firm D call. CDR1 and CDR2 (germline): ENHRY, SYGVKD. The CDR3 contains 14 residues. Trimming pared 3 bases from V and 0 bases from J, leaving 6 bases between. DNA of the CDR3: TGTGCCATCAGTGATACCCTTAGCAATCAGCCCCAGCATTTT. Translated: CAISDTLSNQPQHF.

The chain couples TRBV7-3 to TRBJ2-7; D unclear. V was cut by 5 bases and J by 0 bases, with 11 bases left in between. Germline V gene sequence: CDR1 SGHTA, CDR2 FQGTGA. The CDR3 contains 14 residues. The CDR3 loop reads CASSPSSSSYEQYF. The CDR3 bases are TGTGCCAGCAGCCCCTCCTCGAGCTCCTACGAGCAGTACTTC.

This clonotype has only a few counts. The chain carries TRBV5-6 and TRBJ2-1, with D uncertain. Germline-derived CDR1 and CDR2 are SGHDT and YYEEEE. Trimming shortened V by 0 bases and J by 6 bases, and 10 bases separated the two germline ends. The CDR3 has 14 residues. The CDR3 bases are TGTGCCAGCAGCTTGGTTCAAAAGGGCAATGAGCAGTTCTTC. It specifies CASSLVQKGNEQFF.

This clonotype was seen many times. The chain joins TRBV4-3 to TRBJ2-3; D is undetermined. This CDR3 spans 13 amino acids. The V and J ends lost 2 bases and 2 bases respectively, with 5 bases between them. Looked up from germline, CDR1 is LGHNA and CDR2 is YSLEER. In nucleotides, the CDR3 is TGCGCCAGCAGCCAATTATACACAGATACGCAGTATTTT. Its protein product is CASSQLYTDTQYF.

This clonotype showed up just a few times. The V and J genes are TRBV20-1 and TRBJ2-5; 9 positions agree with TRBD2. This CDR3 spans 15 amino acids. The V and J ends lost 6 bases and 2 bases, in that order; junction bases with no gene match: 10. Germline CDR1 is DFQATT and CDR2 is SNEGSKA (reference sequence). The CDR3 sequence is CSAFRLAGKQETQYF. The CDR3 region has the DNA TGCAGTGCCTTTAGGCTAGCGGGGAAGCAAGAGACCCAGTACTTC.

The CDR3 here is CASSPTDAGELFF. The CDR3 DNA is TGTGCCAGCAGTCCCACAGATGCCGGGGAGCTGTTTTTT. The V gene is TRBV6-2 or TRBV6-3, the J gene TRBJ2-2; D ambiguous. Germline-derived CDR1 and CDR2 are MNHEY and SVGEGT. The CDR3 is 13 residues long. V gave up 5 bases and J gave up 6 bases, with 10 bases separating them.